The TCR beta chain described here comes from a study of T cells in Graves' hyperthyroidism and ophthalmopathy. General observations from the study: Most expanded thyroid clonotypes above 0.001 recurred in blood.

Ophthalmopathy patients all had a Clinical Activity Score of at least 3, a NOSPECS grade of at least 4 and disease under 3 months old. Diagnoses used clinical symptoms, serum thyroxine and TRAb, thyroid ultrasound and orbital computed tomography. The PBMCs were sourced from fresh peripheral blood (about 10 ml). In its sample, this clonotype was seen many times. Its antigen is not identified. V dropped 5 bases and J dropped 0 bases, with 11 bases sitting between them. There are 14 residues in the CDR3. The V gene's germline CDR1 is DFQATT and CDR2 SNEGSKA (reference sequence). Amplification of TCR beta CDR3 regions used RNA as the template. TCR CDR3 underwent first-round RT-PCR with the HTBI primer set. From the multiplex PCR reads, TCRdb called clonotypes with MiXCR, one entry per CDR3 protein. The sample holds about 350,000 distinct CDR3 sequences, 18% seen once.

This rearrangement joins TRBV20-1 to TRBJ1-3; unclear D gene. The TCR comes from a woman in her thirties or forties with Graves' ophthalmopathy. Sequencing was performed on blood. The CDR3 reads CSASDPSSGNTIYF. The CDR3 bases are TGCAGTGCTTCTGACCCTAGCTCTGGAAACACCATATATTTT.